This record looks at one T cell receptor (beta chain) sequence and its context. CDR3 length: 16 residues. The germline V gene encodes CDR1 SGHAT and CDR2 FQNNGV. With 5 bases clipped from V and 11 bases from J, the junction kept 18 bases outside the gene matches. TCRdb's copy holds only in-frame clones and misses some; the assay was immunoSEQ multiplex PCR. The sample has fewer than 700,000 clones, roughly nine tenths seen once. The data were obtained in a study of blood T cell repertoires in COVID-19. The clonotype originates from a woman aged 45-65 years with COVID-19, enrolled during active disease. Sequences were obtained from peripheral blood. The gene calls are TRBV11-2 and TRBJ2-3; 8 bases agree with TRBD2. The CDR3, as DNA: TGTGCCAGCAGCGAAGGTTGGCGGGGGGATAAGGTTTGGCAGTATTTT. This sequence encodes CASSEGWRGDKVWQYF.